This TCR beta chain was recorded in a study of blood T cell repertoires in COVID-19. Study summary: COVID-19 samples from acute and convalescent phases originated in the United States, Italy and Spain.

The length of the CDR3 is 15 residues. The V end was cut by 2 bases, the J end by 6 bases, with 14 bases between. CDR1 is SGHNT, CDR2 YENEEA, per germline. Per the authors' pipeline: Estimated nucleated cell counts came from reference gene primer amplification. This table comes from immunoSEQ multiplex PCR, and its TCRdb copy is limited to in-frame clones, with some not included. V, J and clone size were drawn from that table, and D and trimming were deduced from the DNA. The sample has approximately 180,000 clones; around 85% are singletons. Before being deemed recovered, Cohort 3 donors had two negative PCRs, clearance, or symptom resolution.

Material: PBMCs or T cells enriched from blood (not recorded which). The V and J genes are TRBV11-3 and TRBJ1-5; weak D call: TRBD1 (5 bases). This receptor was identified in a middle-aged man who had recovered from COVID-19. The CDR3 loop is CASSLSRGSGQPQHF. The CDR3 region has the DNA TGTGCCAGCAGCTTATCTAGGGGCTCGGGTCAGCCCCAGCATTTT.